This T cell receptor (beta chain) was obtained from a study of cytomegalovirus exposure and HLA in healthy donors. Study-wide findings and caveats: Associated with HLA alleles at 0.05 false discovery rate in a later analysis were about 17,000 TCR beta sequences. For TCR beta chains, V- and J-gene trimming was later linked to a missense DCLRE1C variant.

This PCR relied on a set of 60 Vbeta primers and 13 Jbeta primers. The repertoire was sequenced with immunoSEQ multiplex PCR; TCRdb's copy has only in-frame clones and lacks some. The sample consists of 280,000 or so clones, 70% to 90% of them appearing once. Comment on this clone: Antigen: not known.

CDR1 MDHEN and CDR2 SYDVKM come from the germline V gene. This CDR3 comprises 12 residues. With 10 bases removed from V and 3 bases from J, the gap between germline ends came to 12 bases. The chain joins TRBV28 to TRBJ1-2; D is undetermined. The source is a woman aged 18-29 years in good health and CMV-seronegative. Sequencing was done on a sample of PBMCs. This chain's CDR3 is CATQSLDYGYTF. CDR3 bases: TGTGCCACCCAGTCCCTAGACTATGGCTACACCTTC.